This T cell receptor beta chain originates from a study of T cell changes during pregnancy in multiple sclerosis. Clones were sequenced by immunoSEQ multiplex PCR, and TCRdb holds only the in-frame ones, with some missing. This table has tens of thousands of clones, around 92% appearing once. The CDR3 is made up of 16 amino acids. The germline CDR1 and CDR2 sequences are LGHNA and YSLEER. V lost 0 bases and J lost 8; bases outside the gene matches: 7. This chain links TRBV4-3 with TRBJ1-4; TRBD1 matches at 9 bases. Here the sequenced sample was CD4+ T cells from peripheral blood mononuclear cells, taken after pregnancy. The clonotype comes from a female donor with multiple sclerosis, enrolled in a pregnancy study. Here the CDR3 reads CASSQEWGQGYEKLFF. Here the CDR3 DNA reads TGCGCCAGCAGCCAAGAGTGGGGACAGGGTTACGAAAAACTGTTTTTT.